This T cell receptor (beta chain) was identified during a study of shared clonotypes between healthy human individuals. Overall study context: Donors had three CD4 naive, three CD4 memory, two CD8 naive and one CD8 memory plate apiece.

Method: immunoSEQ multiplex PCR; TCRdb's copy keeps in-frame clones and lacks some. The sample has about 2.1 million clones, 90% to 95% seen once. Germline V gene sequence: CDR1 GTSNPN, CDR2 SVGIG (reference sequence). J lost 1 base, V lost 3 bases, and 18 bases had no gene match. The CDR3 covers 18 residues. Cells designated naive CD8 were CD45RO-negative and were positively selected for CCR7, with terminally differentiated effector memory CD45RA+ cells excluded. All of the donors resided in Nashville, Tennessee, and each was a Caucasian adult. Material: naive CD8+ T cells from PBMCs. V is TRBV30 and J is TRBJ2-7, with 7 bases that match TRBD1. This receptor was obtained from a man aged 18 to 35 in good health. Some clones in this sample may be carry-over from other donors' samples. CDR3 amino acids: CAWRHYQNRDSLSYEQYF. CDR3 bases: TGTGCCTGGAGGCACTATCAAAACCGGGACAGCCTTTCCTACGAGCAGTACTTC.